This passage covers 3 T cell receptor beta chains from one sample sequenced in a study of T cells in women clearing cervical HPV infection. TCRdb's table, derived via immunoSEQ multiplex PCR, lists solely in-frame clones and lacks some. Its table lists tens of thousands of clones. The sample was blood buffy coat. Every receptor here comes from a woman aged 18 to 75 with a cervical HPV16 infection that either progressed to CIN3+ or cleared (not recorded which).

Of note for this clone: The read falls 3 residues short of the CDR3 end, and the missing part is taken from the germline J gene. The rearrangement joins TRBV7-6 to TRBJ2-7, with D maybe TRBD2 (5 bases). The germline V gene encodes CDR1 SGHVS and CDR2 FNYEAQ. The CDR3 sequence is 15 residues long. V was shortened by 4 bases and J by 6 bases, with 19 bases between the two germline ends. The sequenced part of the CDR3 DNA is TGTGCCAGCAGCTCCCCGGCCTCTTTTCGGGGCGAG. Its translation is CASSSPASFRGE. The entire CDR3 protein reads CASSSPASFRGEQYF.

Turning to this clone: The read falls 3 residues short of the CDR3 end, and the missing part is taken from the germline J gene. The chain combines TRBV2 with TRBJ1-1; 7 bases are shared with TRBD1. The CDR3 spans 11 residues. Germline V gene sequence: CDR1 SNHLY, CDR2 FYNNEI. The CDR3 reads CATLKQGVAFF. The part of the CDR3 DNA that was read is TGTGCCACCTTGAAGCAGGGGGTA. Variable domain in full (rest from reference TRBV2 and TRBJ1-1): EPEVTQTPSHQVTQMGQEVILRCVPISNHLYFYWYRQILGQKVEFLVSFYNNEISEKSEIFDDQFSVERPDGSNFTLKIRSTKLEDSAMYFCATLKQGVAFFGQGTRLTVV.

Comments on this clone: The read terminates 3 residues before the CDR3 end, so the remaining end is supplied by the germline J gene. The chain is built from TRBV19 and TRBJ1-2; D may be TRBD1 (5 bases). From germline, CDR1 is LNHDA and CDR2 SQIVND (reference sequence). This CDR3 is built from 15 residues. The CDR3 DNA, read in part, is TGTGCCAGTAGTCTTCAGGGAAGTTACACAGATACC. Translating gives CASSLQGSYTDT. The CDR3 in its entirety is CASSLQGSYTDTYTF.